Following are 11 T cell receptor beta chains from one sample sequenced in a study of blood T cell repertoires in COVID-19 (dated by TCRdb to the early 2020s). Receptors were amplified or captured by the immunoSEQ multiplex PCR assay. TCRdb holds this immuneACCESS table with in-frame rearrangements only. Some clones are missing; in checked studies, unresolved V genes explain under half, and the rest has no known cause. The sample records about 150,000 clones, roughly four fifths of which are singletons. Roughly 15% of the sample is taken by the ten largest. The sequencing sample was made of peripheral blood. These TCRs come from a human donor with acute or convalescent COVID-19. The donor label of this sample is uncertain.

The chain combines TRBV6-5 with TRBJ1-4, with D possibly TRBD1 on 5 matching bases. V dropped 4 bases and J dropped 0 bases, with 12 bases sitting between them. The CDR3 has 16 residues. From germline, CDR1 is MNHEY and CDR2 SVGAGI. CDR3 bases: TGTGCCAGCAGTTTAAGGGGAGGGACAACTAATGAAAAACTGTTTTTT. This gives the protein CASSLRGGTTNEKLFF.

The chain is built from TRBV3-1 (or the pseudogene TRBV3-2) and TRBJ1-6; 7 bases fit TRBD1. Per germline, CDR1 LGHDT and CDR2 YNNKEL (reference sequence). J lost 7 bases, V lost 6 bases, and 6 bases had no gene match. This CDR3 has 14 amino acids. CDR3 bases: TGTGCCAGCAGTCTGGACAGGCTAAATTCACCCCTCCACTTT. Residues: CASSLDRLNSPLHF.

The chain is built from TRBV27 and TRBJ1-1; D remains ambiguous. CDR1 is MNHEY, CDR2 SMNVEV, per germline (reference sequence). The V end lost 0 bases, the J end lost 1 base, and 3 bases lay between the germline ends. CDR3 length: 13 amino acids. This CDR3 is CASSLSANTEAFF. The CDR3 nucleotides read TGTGCCAGCAGTTTATCAGCGAACACTGAAGCTTTCTTT.

The chain uses TRBV6-5 and TRBJ1-2; a weak D match, TRBD1 (5 bases). Germline V gene sequence: CDR1 MNHEY, CDR2 SVGAGI. V was shortened by 6 bases and J by 2 bases, with 16 bases between the two germline ends. CDR3 length: 15 amino acids. The CDR3 protein is CASRLIQGFNYGYTF. CDR3 bases: TGTGCCAGCAGACTAATTCAGGGCTTCAACTATGGCTACACCTTC.

The J gene is TRBJ1-4, the V gene TRBV29-1, with 7 bases matching TRBD1. The ends lost 7 bases at V and 2 bases at J; junction bases unmatched: 4. Germline-derived CDR1 and CDR2 are SQVTM and ANQGSEA. The CDR3 is made up of 13 amino acids. The CDR3 DNA reads TGCAGCGCAGGGGGTAGGACTAATGAAAAACTGTTTTTT. Its translation: CSAGGRTNEKLFF.

The V gene is TRBV30, the J gene TRBJ1-3; 7 bases agree with TRBD1. Unmatched junction bases numbered 4, after V lost 3 bases and J lost 2 bases. Germline CDR1 is GTSNPN and CDR2 is SVGIG (reference sequence). CDR3 length: 14 residues. The CDR3 DNA follows: TGTGCCTGGAGCGTAGGGACAGCTGGAAACACCATATATTTT. As protein: CAWSVGTAGNTIYF.

V is TRBV6-5 and J is TRBJ2-1, with a tentative D call TRBD1 (6 bases). The CDR3 runs 14 residues. Trimming pared 7 bases from V and 0 bases from J, leaving 10 bases between. The germline CDR1 and CDR2 sequences are MNHEY and SVGAGI. The CDR3 DNA sequence: TGTGCCAGCAAGTTGACAGGCTCCTACAATGAGCAGTTCTTC. Its protein product is CASKLTGSYNEQFF.

The rearrangement links TRBV5-5 to TRBJ1-6; 7 nucleotides line up with TRBD1. CDR1 and CDR2 (germline): SGHKS, YYEKEE (reference sequence). The trim removed 1 base at V and 9 bases at J, leaving 19 bases unmatched. The CDR3 totals 19 residues. The DNA of the CDR3 is TGTGCCAGCAGCTTGTACCCCCAGGCGACAGGGCTGATTCGTTCACCCCTCCACTTT. It encodes CASSLYPQATGLIRSPLHF.

A single count supports this clone. The rearrangement links TRBV2 to TRBJ1-6; D gene ambiguous. The CDR3 covers 12 residues. Germline V lookup: CDR1 SNHLY, CDR2 FYNNEI. V dropped 2 bases and J dropped 10 bases, with 6 bases sitting between them. The CDR3 spells CASSEPESPLHF. The CDR3 DNA reads TGTGCCAGCAGTGAACCCGAGTCACCCCTCCACTTT. Full variable domain (remainder filled in from reference TRBV2 and TRBJ1-6): EPEVTQTPSHQVTQMGQEVILRCVPISNHLYFYWYRQILGQKVEFLVSFYNNEISEKSEIFDDQFSVERPDGSNFTLKIRSTKLEDSAMYFCASSEPESPLHFGNGTRLTVT.

The chain joins TRBV7-8 to TRBJ2-1; 8 nucleotides line up with TRBD1. The CDR3 covers 14 residues. Unmatched junction bases numbered 6, after V lost 4 bases and J lost 7 bases. Germline V gene lookup returns CDR1 SGHVS and CDR2 FQNEAQ. The CDR3 loop reads CASSSRTGFNEQFF. DNA for the CDR3: TGTGCCAGCAGCTCCCGGACAGGGTTTAATGAGCAGTTCTTC.

V usage is TRBV7-3 and J usage is TRBJ1-1; the D gene is possibly TRBD1 (5 bases). With 4 bases removed from V and 4 bases from J, the gap between germline ends came to 10 bases. The CDR3 extends over 13 amino acids. Per germline, CDR1 SGHTA and CDR2 FQGTGA. The CDR3 coding sequence is TGTGCCAGCAGCTCCGGGGGTGTCACTGAAGCTTTCTTT. Translation gives CASSSGGVTEAFF.